The rows below give T cell receptor beta chains drawn from one sample of a study of T cell responses to AZD1222 COVID-19 vaccine. Profiled with immunoSEQ multiplex PCR; TCRdb holds only in-frame clones, not every one. The sample contains 250,000 to 300,000 clones, around 93% of which appear only once. The sample consisted of peripheral blood, taken 28 days after the second AZD1222 dose. The receptors were gathered from an adult who received the AZD1222 COVID-19 vaccine. The CDR3 runs from the conserved cysteine through the conserved F or W. The D gene is left open where the match is weak. The size entry is marked missing in some rows and otherwise reads once, few, many or a size class.

TRBV9	TRBJ2-1	TRBD2	NA	14	TGTGCCAGCAGCGTGACTAGCATCCACAATGAGCAGTTCTTC	CASSVTSIHNEQFF
TRBV6-5	TRBJ2-1	NA	once	14	TGTGCCAGCACCATGGGACTGGCGATGGGGGAGCAGTTCTTC	CASTMGLAMGEQFF
TRBV28	TRBJ2-7	NA	NA	14	TGTGCCAGCAGTTTGGGGACCCACCGAGGCGAGCAGTACTTC	CASSLGTHRGEQYF
TRBV18	TRBJ2-7	NA	once	14	TGTGCCAGCTCACCACCGAGTAGAGTAGGTGAGCAGTACTTC	CASSPPSRVGEQYF
TRBV28	TRBJ1-4	NA	NA	15	TGTGCCAGCTTTTCCCTCGGGACGGGGAGCGAAAAACTGTTTTTT	CASFSLGTGSEKLFF
TRBV10-3	TRBJ1-1	NA	once	13	TGTGCCATCGGGGGACGGATGAACACTGAAGCTTTCTTT	CAIGGRMNTEAFF
TRBV12-3/TRBV12-4	TRBJ1-6	NA	NA	13	TGTGCCAGCAGTTTAGCGCTTTATTCACCCCTCCACTTT	CASSLALYSPLHF
TRBV27	TRBJ1-1	NA	NA	14	TGTGCCAGCAGTTTTCACAGCCGTAACACTGAAGCTTTCTTT	CASSFHSRNTEAFF
TRBV11-2	TRBJ2-2	TRBD1	once	17	TGTGCCAGCAGTCCTCAGGATAACAGGGGGATGACCGGGGAGCTGTTTTTT	CASSPQDNRGMTGELFF
TRBV28	TRBJ2-3	NA	NA	14	TGTGCCAGCAGTTTGGTAGCGGCCACAGATACGCAGTATTTT	CASSLVAATDTQYF
TRBV24-1	TRBJ2-1	NA	NA	17	TGTGCCACCACTTGCGTAAAGAGTAGAAGCTCCTACAATGAGCAGTTCTTC	CATTCVKSRSSYNEQFF
TRBV7-3	TRBJ1-1	NA	NA	13	TGTGCCAGCAGCATGACGGTAAACACTGAAGCTTTCTTT	CASSMTVNTEAFF
TRBV6-5	TRBJ1-2	TRBD1	NA	15	TGTGCCAGCAGTTACCCAAGGGGGACAGGGATCGGCTACACCTTC	CASSYPRGTGIGYTF
TRBV4-3	TRBJ1-2	NA	NA	14	TGCGCCAGCAGCCAAGGTGGCAGGCTGGGAGGCTACACCTTC	CASSQGGRLGGYTF